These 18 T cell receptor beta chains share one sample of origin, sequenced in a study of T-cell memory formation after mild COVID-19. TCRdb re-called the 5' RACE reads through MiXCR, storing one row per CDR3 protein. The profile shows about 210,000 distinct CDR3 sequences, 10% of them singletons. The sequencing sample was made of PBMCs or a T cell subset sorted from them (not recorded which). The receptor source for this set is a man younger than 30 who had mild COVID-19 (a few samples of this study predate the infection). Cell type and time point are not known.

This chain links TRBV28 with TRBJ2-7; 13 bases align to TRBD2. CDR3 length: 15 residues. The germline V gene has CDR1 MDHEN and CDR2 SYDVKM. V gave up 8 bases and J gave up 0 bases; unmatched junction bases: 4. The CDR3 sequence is CASGLAGESSYEQYV. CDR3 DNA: TGTGCCAGCGGACTAGCGGGGGAAAGCTCCTACGAGCAGTACGTC.

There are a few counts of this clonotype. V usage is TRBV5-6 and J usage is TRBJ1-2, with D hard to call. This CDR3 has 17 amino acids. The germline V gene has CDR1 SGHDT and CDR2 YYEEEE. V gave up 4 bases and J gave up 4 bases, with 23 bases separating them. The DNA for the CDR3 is TGTGCCAGCAGCGACCCCTTGGGAGCTCAAAGGGCCTATGGCTACACCTTC. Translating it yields CASSDPLGAQRAYGYTF.

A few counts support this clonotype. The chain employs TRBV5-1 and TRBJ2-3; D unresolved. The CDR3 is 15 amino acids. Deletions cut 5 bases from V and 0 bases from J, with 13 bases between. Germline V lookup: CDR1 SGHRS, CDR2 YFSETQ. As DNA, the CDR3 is TGCGCCAGCAGACTAACCAGTGAAAGCACAGATACGCAGTATTTT. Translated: CASRLTSESTDTQYF.

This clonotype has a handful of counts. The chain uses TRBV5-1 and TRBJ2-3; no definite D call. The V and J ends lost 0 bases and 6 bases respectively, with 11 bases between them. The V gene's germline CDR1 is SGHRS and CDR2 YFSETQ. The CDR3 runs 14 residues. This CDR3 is CASSLGRVDDTQYF. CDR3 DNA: TGCGCCAGCAGCTTGGGGCGAGTCGATGATACGCAGTATTTT.

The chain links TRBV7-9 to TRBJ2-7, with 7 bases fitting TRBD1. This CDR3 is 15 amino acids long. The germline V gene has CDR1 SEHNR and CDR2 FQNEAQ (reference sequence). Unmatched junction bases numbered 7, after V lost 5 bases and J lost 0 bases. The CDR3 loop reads CASSAKQGTSYEQYF. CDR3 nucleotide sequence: TGTGCCAGCAGCGCGAAACAGGGGACCTCCTACGAGCAGTACTTC.

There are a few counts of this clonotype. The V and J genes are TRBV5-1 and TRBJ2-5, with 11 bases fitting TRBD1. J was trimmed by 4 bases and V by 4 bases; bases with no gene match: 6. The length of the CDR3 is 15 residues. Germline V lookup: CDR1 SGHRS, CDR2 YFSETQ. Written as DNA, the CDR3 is TGCGCCAGCAGCATCACCGGGACAGGGGGAGAGACCCAGTACTTC. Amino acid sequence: CASSITGTGGETQYF. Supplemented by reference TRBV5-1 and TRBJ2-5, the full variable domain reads KAGVTQTPRYLIKTRGQQVTLSCSPISGHRSVSWYQQTPGQGLQFLFEYFSETQRNKGNFPGRFSGRQFSNSRSEMNVSTLELGDSALYLCASSITGTGGETQYFGPGTRLLVL.

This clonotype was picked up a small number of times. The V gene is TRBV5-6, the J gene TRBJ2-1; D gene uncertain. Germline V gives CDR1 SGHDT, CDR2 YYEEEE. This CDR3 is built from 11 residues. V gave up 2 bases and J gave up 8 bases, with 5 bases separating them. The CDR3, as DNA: TGTGCCAGCAGCTTTGAGGATGAGCAGTTCTTC. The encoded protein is CASSFEDEQFF.

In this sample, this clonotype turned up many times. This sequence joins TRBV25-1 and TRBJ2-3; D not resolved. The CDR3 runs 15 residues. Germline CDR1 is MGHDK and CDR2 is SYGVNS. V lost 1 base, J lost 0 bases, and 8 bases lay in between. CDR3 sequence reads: CASSESATSTDTQYF. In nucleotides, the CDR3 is TGTGCCAGCAGTGAATCCGCAACTAGCACAGATACGCAGTATTTT. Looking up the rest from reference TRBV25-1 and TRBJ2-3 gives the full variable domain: EADIYQTPRYLVIGTGKKITLECSQTMGHDKMYWYQQDPGMELHLIHYSYGVNSTEKGDLSSESTVSRIRTEHFPLTLESARPSHTSQYLCASSESATSTDTQYFGPGTRLTVL.

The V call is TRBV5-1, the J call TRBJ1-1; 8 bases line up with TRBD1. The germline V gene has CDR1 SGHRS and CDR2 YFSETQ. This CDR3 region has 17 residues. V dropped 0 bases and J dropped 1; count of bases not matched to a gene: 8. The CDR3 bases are TGCGCCAGCAGCTTGGGCTCGTCAGGACAGGGGAACACTGAAGCTTTCTTT. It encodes CASSLGSSGQGNTEAFF.

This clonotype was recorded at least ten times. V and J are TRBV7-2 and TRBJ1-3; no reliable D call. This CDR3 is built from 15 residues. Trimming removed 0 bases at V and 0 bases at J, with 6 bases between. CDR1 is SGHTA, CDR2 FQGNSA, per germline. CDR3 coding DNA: TGTGCCAGCAGCTTAGCCCCTGGCTCTGGAAACACCATATATTTT. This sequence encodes CASSLAPGSGNTIYF.

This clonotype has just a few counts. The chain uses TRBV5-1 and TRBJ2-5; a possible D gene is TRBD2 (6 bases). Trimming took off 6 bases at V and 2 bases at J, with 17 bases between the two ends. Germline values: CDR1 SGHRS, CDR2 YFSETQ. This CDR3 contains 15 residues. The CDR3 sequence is CASNPGGIIQETQYF. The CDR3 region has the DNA TGCGCCAGCAACCCTGGGGGGATAATTCAAGAGACCCAGTACTTC.

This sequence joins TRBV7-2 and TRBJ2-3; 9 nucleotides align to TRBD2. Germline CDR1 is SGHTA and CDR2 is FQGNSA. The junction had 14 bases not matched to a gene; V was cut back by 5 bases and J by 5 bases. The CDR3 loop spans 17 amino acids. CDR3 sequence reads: CASSPEGASGIRDTQYF. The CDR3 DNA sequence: TGTGCCAGCAGCCCCGAGGGCGCTAGCGGGATCCGAGATACGCAGTATTTT.

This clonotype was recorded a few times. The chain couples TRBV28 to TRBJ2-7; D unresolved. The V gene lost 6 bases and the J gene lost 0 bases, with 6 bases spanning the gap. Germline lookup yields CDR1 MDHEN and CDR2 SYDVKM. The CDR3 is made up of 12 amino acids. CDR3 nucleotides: TGTGCCAGCAGAACTGGCTCCTACGAGCAGTACGTC. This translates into CASRTGSYEQYV.

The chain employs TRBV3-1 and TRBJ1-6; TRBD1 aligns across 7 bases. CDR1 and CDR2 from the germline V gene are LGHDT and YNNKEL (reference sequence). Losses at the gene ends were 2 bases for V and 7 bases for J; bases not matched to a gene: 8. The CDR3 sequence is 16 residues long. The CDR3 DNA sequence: TGTGCCAGCAGCCAATTTACAGGGGTAGCGAATTCACCCCTCCACTTT. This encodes CASSQFTGVANSPLHF.

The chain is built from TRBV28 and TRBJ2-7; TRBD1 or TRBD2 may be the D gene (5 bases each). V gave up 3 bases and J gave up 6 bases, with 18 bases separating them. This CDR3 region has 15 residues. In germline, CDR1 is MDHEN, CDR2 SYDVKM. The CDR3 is CASSLPGQPEGEQYV. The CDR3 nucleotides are TGTGCCAGCAGTTTGCCTGGACAACCCGAGGGCGAGCAGTACGTC.

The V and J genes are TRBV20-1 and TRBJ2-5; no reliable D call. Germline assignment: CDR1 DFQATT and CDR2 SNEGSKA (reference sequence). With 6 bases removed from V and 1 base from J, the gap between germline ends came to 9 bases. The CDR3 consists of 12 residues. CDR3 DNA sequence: TGCAGTGCCAAAGCGTTCCAAGAGACCCAGTACTTC. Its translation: CSAKAFQETQYF.

CDR3 sequence reads: CASSQERRTANYGYTF. The DNA for the CDR3 is TGCGCCAGCAGCCAAGAAAGGAGGACAGCCAACTATGGCTACACCTTC. The chain has TRBV4-3 and TRBJ1-2, with D possibly matching TRBD1 (6 bases). Trimming left V 0 bases short and J 2 bases short, with 13 bases between. CDR3 size: 16 residues. Per germline, CDR1 LGHNA and CDR2 YSLEER.

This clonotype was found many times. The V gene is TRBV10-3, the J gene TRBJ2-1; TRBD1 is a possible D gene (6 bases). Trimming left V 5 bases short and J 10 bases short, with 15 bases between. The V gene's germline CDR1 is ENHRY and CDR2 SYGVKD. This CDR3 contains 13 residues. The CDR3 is CAISRQEFQEQFF. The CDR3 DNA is TGTGCCATCAGTCGACAGGAATTCCAAGAGCAGTTCTTC.